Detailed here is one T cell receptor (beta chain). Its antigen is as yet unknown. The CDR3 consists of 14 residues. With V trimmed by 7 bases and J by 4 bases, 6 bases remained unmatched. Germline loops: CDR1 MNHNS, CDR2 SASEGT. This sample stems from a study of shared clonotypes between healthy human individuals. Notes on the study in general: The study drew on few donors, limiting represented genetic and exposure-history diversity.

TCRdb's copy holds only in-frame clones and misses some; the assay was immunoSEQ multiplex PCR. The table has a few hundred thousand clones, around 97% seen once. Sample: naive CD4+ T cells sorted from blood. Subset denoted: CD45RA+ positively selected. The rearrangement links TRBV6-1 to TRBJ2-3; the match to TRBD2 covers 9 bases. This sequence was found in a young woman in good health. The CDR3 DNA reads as TGTGCCAGCATCCCGGGACTAGCATCAGATACGCAGTATTTT. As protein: CASIPGLASDTQYF.